Sequencing of this T cell receptor (beta chain) was carried out in a study of cytomegalovirus exposure and HLA in healthy donors. This CDR3 comprises 17 residues. Per the germline V gene, CDR1 is SGDLS and CDR2 is YYNGEE. Trimming left V 2 bases short and J 0 bases short, with 15 bases between. Use of 60 Vbeta and 13 Jbeta primers characterized the PCR. Repertoires were generated with immunoSEQ multiplex PCR, while TCRdb's copy carries only in-frame clones and drops some. Here the sample table reports about 130,000 clones. This chain connects TRBV9 to TRBJ1-3, with unresolved D. Sequencing was carried out using PBMCs. This clonotype was obtained from a woman in her sixties in good health and CMV-seronegative. CDR3 bases: TGTGCCAGCAGCGTGGACGGCTTGGGGAGCTCTGGAAACACCATATATTTT. Encoded protein: CASSVDGLGSSGNTIYF.